These T cell receptor beta chains were read from a single sample in a study of shared clonotypes between healthy human individuals. Method: immunoSEQ multiplex PCR; TCRdb's copy keeps in-frame clones and lacks some. The sample shows under 2,500,000 clones, nearly 97% of them seen only once. The sample was naive CD4+ T cells sorted from blood. Receptor source: a man aged 18-30 years in good health. The CDR3 runs from the conserved cysteine through the conserved F or W. A D gene is named only where the DNA matches it firmly. Expanded clones are given a class, and other clones once, few, many or no size at all.

clone_size,j_call,d_call,v_call,cdr3_nt,cdr3_aa
-,TRBJ2-3,-,TRBV20-1,TGCAGTGGGTCGACAGATACGCAGTATTTT,CSGSTDTQYF
-,TRBJ1-2,-,TRBV5-6,TGTGCCAGCAGCTTGGAACAGGGTCTAAGTGGCTACACCTTC,CASSLEQGLSGYTF
-,TRBJ2-7,TRBD2,TRBV4-1,TGCGCCAGCAGCCAAGATTGGCTAGCGGGGGGCCTACTATCATCCTACGAGCAGTACTTC,CASSQDWLAGGLLSSYEQYF
-,TRBJ1-2,-,TRBV4-1,TGCGCCAGCAGCTCCTCCCGGGGTTCCAACTATGGCTACACCTTC,CASSSSRGSNYGYTF
-,TRBJ1-1,-,TRBV28,TGTGCCAGCAGTTTCAGGGGCCTCACTGAAGCTTTCTTT,CASSFRGLTEAFF
-,TRBJ2-3,TRBD1,TRBV7-2,TGTGCCAGCAGCTTAGTTGGACAGGGGGCGACAGATACGCAGTATTTT,CASSLVGQGATDTQYF
-,TRBJ2-7,TRBD1,TRBV28,TGTGCCAGCAGTTTAACCGGGACAGGGTACTACGAGCAGTACTTC,CASSLTGTGYYEQYF
-,TRBJ1-1,TRBD1,TRBV7-8,TGTGCCAGCAGCTTAGCGCGGCGACAGGGGAACACTGAAGCTTTCTTT,CASSLARRQGNTEAFF
-,TRBJ2-5,-,TRBV11-2,TGTGCCAGCAGCTTAGATTCCAGGGGGCGCGGGAGATCGAGGGAGACCCAGTACTTC,CASSLDSRGRGRSRETQYF
-,TRBJ2-7,TRBD1,TRBV6-5,TGTGCCAGCAGTTGGACAGGAAAGGGCTACGAGCAGTACTTC,CASSWTGKGYEQYF
-,TRBJ1-1,-,TRBV28,TGTGCCAGCATGGAGAGGGACACTGAAGCTTTCTTT,CASMERDTEAFF
-,TRBJ1-6,-,TRBV4-3,TGCGCCAGCAGCCAAGATGAAGGAGTTAATTCACCCCTCCACTTT,CASSQDEGVNSPLHF
-,TRBJ2-3,TRBD2,TRBV5-6,TGTGCCAGCAGCCGTGGACTAGCGGGAGCAGATACGCAGTATTTT,CASSRGLAGADTQYF
-,TRBJ2-1,-,TRBV11-3,TGTGCCAGCAGCTTACATAGGGGAAATGAGCAGTTCTTC,CASSLHRGNEQFF
once,TRBJ2-5,-,TRBV7-2,TGTGCCAGCAGCGGTGACAGAGGAGGTTGGGAGACCCAGTACTTC,CASSGDRGGWETQYF
-,TRBJ2-2,TRBD2,TRBV5-1,TGCGCCAGCAGCTCTAGCGGGGAGGGCACCGGGGAGCTGTTTTTT,CASSSSGEGTGELFF
-,TRBJ1-4,-,TRBV18,TGTGCCAGCTCACCAGGGATCTATGAAAAACTGTTTTTT,CASSPGIYEKLFF
-,TRBJ2-7,-,TRBV28,TGTGCCAGCAGCCTTGACTACGAGCAGTACTTC,CASSLDYEQYF
-,TRBJ1-2,TRBD1,TRBV4-1,TGCGCCAGCAGCCAAGATCCAGGGGGCGGCTATGGCTACACCTTC,CASSQDPGGGYGYTF
-,TRBJ2-1,-,TRBV5-4,TGTGCCAGCAGCCGCAGCGGGTATGAGCAGTTCTTC,CASSRSGYEQFF
once,TRBJ2-7,-,TRBV7-2,TGTGCCAGCACCCTGATGGGGGGCAGGGGGTTCGGCAACGAGCAGTACTTC,CASTLMGGRGFGNEQYF
many,TRBJ2-5,-,TRBV18,TGTGCCAGCTCACCAGGGGAGACCCAGTACTTC,CASSPGETQYF
-,TRBJ2-1,TRBD2,TRBV7-2,TGTGCCAGCAGCTTAGCATTCGGCGGGGGCTACAATGAGCAGTTCTTC,CASSLAFGGGYNEQFF
-,TRBJ1-2,TRBD1,TRBV4-1,TGCGCCAGCAGCCAAGGGGGGTCAGGGGGCTTTGGCTACACCTTC,CASSQGGSGGFGYTF
-,TRBJ1-1,-,TRBV6-6,TGTGCCAGCAGTTACTACAGTCAGAACACTGAAGCTTTCTTT,CASSYYSQNTEAFF
-,TRBJ2-7,-,TRBV10-3,TGTGCCATCAGTGAGTACGAAGGTACCTACGAGCAGTACTTC,CAISEYEGTYEQYF
-,TRBJ2-5,TRBD1,TRBV11-3,TGTGCCAGCAGCTTAGATGGAGGGACAGGGGAGACCCAGTACTTC,CASSLDGGTGETQYF
-,TRBJ2-4,-,TRBV7-2,TGTGCCAGCAGCCTTCCAGGACAGGCCAAAAACATTCAGTACTTC,CASSLPGQAKNIQYF
-,TRBJ2-2,TRBD1,TRBV11-3,TGTGCCAGCAGCCTACAGGGGCCGGCCGGGGAGCTGTTTTTT,CASSLQGPAGELFF
-,TRBJ1-2,-,TRBV28,TGTGCCAGCACCGTGGGACTGGTCTATGGCTACACCTTC,CASTVGLVYGYTF
-,TRBJ2-7,-,TRBV29-1,TGCAGCGTTGTACACTCCTACGAGCAGTACTTC,CSVVHSYEQYF
-,TRBJ2-7,TRBD2,TRBV5-1,TGCGCCAGCAGCTTAGTGGCGGGGGAGACCTACGAGCAGTACTTC,CASSLVAGETYEQYF
-,TRBJ2-1,TRBD2,TRBV7-9,TGTGCCAGCAGCTTACGGGGTACGGGAGGGCCAAGCAATGAGCAGTTCTTC,CASSLRGTGGPSNEQFF
-,TRBJ1-6,-,TRBV14,TGTGCCAGCAGCCAAGAATGGGGGAATAATTCACCCCTCCACTTT,CASSQEWGNNSPLHF
-,TRBJ2-1,-,TRBV5-1,TGCGCCAGCTCCAGGGGGGGTGTAACCTACAATGAGCAGTTCTTC,CASSRGGVTYNEQFF
-,TRBJ1-5,TRBD1,TRBV6-1,TGTGCCAGCAGTGGGGACAGCTTAATTAGCAATCAGCCCCAGCATTTT,CASSGDSLISNQPQHF